The T cell receptor beta chain under discussion was sequenced for a study of blood T cell repertoires in COVID-19. The wider study: Samples came from the United States, Italy and Spain, spanning acute and convalescent COVID-19. T cells, B-cell-depleted T cells, or PBMCs provided the cDNA or gDNA that served as material.

The study drew participants aged roughly 18 to 95 years from fewer than 30 US areas. Method: immunoSEQ multiplex PCR; TCRdb's copy keeps in-frame clones and lacks some. The table has about 270,000 clones, more than 75% seen once. There are 11 residues in the CDR3. V lost 1 base to trimming and J lost 12 bases, with 10 bases between them. Germline V lookup: CDR1 MNHNS, CDR2 SASEGT. The receptor was isolated from a man younger than 35 who had recovered from COVID-19. This chain uses TRBV6-1 with TRBJ2-7; no clear D. The sequencing sample was made of PBMCs or T cells enriched from blood (not recorded which). This CDR3 is CASSEGVGLYF. CDR3 nucleotides: TGTGCCAGCAGTGAAGGGGTTGGGCTGTACTTC.